A single sample gave rise to the 27 T cell receptor beta chains below, sequenced in a study of blood T cell repertoires in COVID-19. Assay used: immunoSEQ multiplex PCR; TCRdb lists only in-frame clones, some missing. Altogether fewer than 200,000 clones are present, about 80% being singletons, with the ten largest covering approximately 6.8%. Sequencing input: peripheral blood. These receptors were obtained from a woman between 40 and 55 years old with COVID-19, enrolled during active disease.

The chain carries TRBV19 and TRBJ2-7; TRBD1 is a possible D gene (6 bases). The V and J ends lost 3 bases and 3 bases respectively, with 15 bases between them. CDR3 length: 15 residues. Germline V gene data show CDR1 as LNHDA and CDR2 as SQIVND (reference sequence). The CDR3 loop reads CASSISRGPLYEQYF. The CDR3 DNA follows: TGTGCCAGTAGTATTTCCAGGGGACCTCTCTACGAGCAGTACTTC.

J is TRBJ2-4 and V is TRBV7-9; D is perhaps TRBD1 (5 bases). V lost 5 bases and J lost 4, with 18 bases in between. CDR3 length: 16 amino acids. Germline CDR1 reads SEHNR; CDR2 reads FQNEAQ (reference sequence). The CDR3 DNA reads TGTGCCAGCAGCCTTGCGGAGACAGTTACTAAAAACATTCAGTACTTC. It is translated as CASSLAETVTKNIQYF.

This clone was counted between two and nine times. This chain connects TRBV4-2 to TRBJ1-5; 10 nucleotides align to TRBD1. This CDR3 has 16 amino acids. Germline loops: CDR1 LGHNA, CDR2 YNFKEQ. Trimming cost V 2 bases and J 2 bases; bases outside gene matches: 3. The CDR3 reads CASSQFGTGGNQPQHF. CDR3 nucleotide sequence: TGTGCCAGCAGCCAATTCGGGACAGGGGGCAATCAGCCCCAGCATTTT.

A remark on this clone: A junction boundary mismatches the germline segment, possibly from a read error. The V call is TRBV7-7, the J call TRBJ1-1; 9 bases agree with TRBD1. Germline CDR1 and CDR2: SSHAT and FNYEAQ (reference sequence). The CDR3 extends over 14 amino acids. The CDR3 bases are TGTGCTAGCATGCGACAGGGGGGCAGCACTGAAGCTTTCTTT. Protein: CASMRQGGSTEAFF.

This clone was seen only once. This chain uses TRBV19 with TRBJ2-2; TRBD1 might be the D (6 bases). The germline V and J ends were trimmed by 6 bases and 11 bases, with 13 bases remaining between them. The CDR3 consists of 12 residues. The germline gives CDR1 LNHDA, CDR2 SQIVND (reference sequence). CDR3 DNA: TGTGCCAGTAGCCCTACAGGGCCAGAGCTGTTTTTT. It is translated as CASSPTGPELFF.

The CDR3 spells CASRTGTTNSPLHF. The CDR3, as DNA: TGTGCCAGCAGAACCGGGACAACTAATTCACCCCTCCACTTT. This chain connects TRBV27 to TRBJ1-6; maybe TRBD1 (6 bases). Germline CDR1 reads MNHEY; CDR2 reads SMNVEV (reference sequence). V was clipped by 6 bases and J by 6 bases, with 12 bases between them. The CDR3 runs to 14 residues.

In this sample, this clone turned up a few times. The chain employs TRBV20-1 and TRBJ1-1; D is unclear. Germline V gene lookup returns CDR1 DFQATT and CDR2 SNEGSKA (reference sequence). Trimming pared 3 bases from V and 3 bases from J, leaving 5 bases between. The CDR3 spans 11 residues. CDR3 region: CSASPYTEAFF. In DNA form, the CDR3 reads TGCAGTGCTAGCCCCTACACTGAAGCTTTCTTT.

The genes are TRBV3-1 (or the pseudogene TRBV3-2) and TRBJ2-4, with D maybe TRBD1 (6 bases). Deletions cut 0 bases from V and 3 bases from J, with 12 bases between. The CDR3 has 16 amino acids. Germline CDR1 reads LGHDT; CDR2 reads YNNKEL (reference sequence). The CDR3 here is CASSQEGVRGKNIQYF. In DNA, the CDR3 is TGTGCCAGCAGCCAAGAAGGAGTCAGGGGCAAAAACATTCAGTACTTC.

The chain employs TRBV6-5 and TRBJ1-2; TRBD1 is a possible D gene (6 bases). There are 15 residues in the CDR3. Trimming removed 2 bases at V and 4 bases at J, with 14 bases between. Per the germline V gene, CDR1 is MNHEY and CDR2 is SVGAGI. The CDR3 protein is CASSYTGQTLYGYTF. CDR3 nucleotides: TGTGCCAGCAGTTACACCGGACAGACACTCTATGGCTACACCTTC.

The chain joins TRBV19 to TRBJ2-3, with D perhaps matching TRBD1 (6 bases). The CDR3 is 14 residues long. V shed 6 bases and J shed 0 bases, with 10 bases lying between them. Germline loops: CDR1 LNHDA, CDR2 SQIVND (reference sequence). The CDR3 DNA sequence: TGTGCCAGTAGACCGACAGGTAGCACAGATACGCAGTATTTT. This encodes CASRPTGSTDTQYF.

This rearrangement joins TRBV19 to TRBJ1-1; TRBD1 is a possible D gene (6 bases). Trimming stripped 5 bases from V and 0 bases from J, with 10 bases between. In germline, CDR1 is LNHDA, CDR2 SQIVND (reference sequence). The CDR3 totals 14 residues. CDR3 in DNA: TGTGCCAGTAGTCGGCAGGGGCTGAACACTGAAGCTTTCTTT. Translation gives CASSRQGLNTEAFF.

The chain has TRBV30 and TRBJ1-5; D gene ambiguous. Per germline, CDR1 GTSNPN and CDR2 SVGIG (reference sequence). Deletions cut 2 bases from V and 0 bases from J, with 8 bases between. CDR3 length equals 14 residues. The CDR3 DNA follows: TGTGCCTGGAGTTTCGGGATTAGCAATCAGCCCCAGCATTTT. This sequence encodes CAWSFGISNQPQHF.

The chain carries TRBV9 and TRBJ1-2; 7 bases agree with TRBD1. The CDR3 extends over 12 amino acids. Germline CDR1 and CDR2: SGDLS and YYNGEE. V was clipped by 5 bases and J by 7 bases; unmatched bases: 5. DNA of the CDR3: TGTGCCAGCAGTTTAGGGGGCTCTGGCTACACCTTC. Amino acids: CASSLGGSGYTF.

The V gene is TRBV7-2, the J gene TRBJ2-1; 7 bases align to TRBD2. The CDR3 has 16 residues. V dropped 5 bases and J dropped 0; count of bases not matched to a gene: 7. Per the germline V gene, CDR1 is SGHTA and CDR2 is FQGNSA. The CDR3 DNA is TGTGCCAGCAGCGAGGTCGGCGGGAGCTCCTACAATGAGCAGTTCTTC. Encoded protein: CASSEVGGSSYNEQFF.

The V and J genes are TRBV11-2 and TRBJ2-1; D perhaps matches TRBD2 (6 bases). Germline-derived CDR1 and CDR2 are SGHAT and FQNNGV. This CDR3 has 12 amino acids. Trimming pared 6 bases from V and 3 bases from J, leaving 6 bases between. CDR3 sequence (DNA): TGTGCCAGCAGGACTAGCTACAATGAGCAGTTCTTC. Translated, it gives CASRTSYNEQFF.

A single count supports this clone. The gene calls are TRBV5-1 and TRBJ2-5; D not certain. This CDR3 is built from 12 residues. Germline CDR1 reads SGHRS; CDR2 reads YFSETQ. The V end was cut by 2 bases, the J end by 7 bases, with 9 bases between. The CDR3 region has the DNA TGCGCCAGCAGCTTCTCCCCGGGGACCCAGTACTTC. Residues: CASSFSPGTQYF.

This clone came up many times. The chain links TRBV30 to TRBJ1-2; the D gene is possibly TRBD1 (5 bases). This CDR3 comprises 12 residues. Germline V gene lookup returns CDR1 GTSNPN and CDR2 SVGIG (reference sequence). The V end lost 1 base, the J end lost 4 bases, and 7 bases lay between the germline ends. CDR3: CAWSGQSYGYTF. Written as DNA, the CDR3 is TGTGCCTGGAGTGGACAGTCCTATGGCTACACCTTC.

The chain links TRBV5-1 to TRBJ2-7, with 7 bases aligning to TRBD1. CDR1 and CDR2 from the germline V gene are SGHRS and YFSETQ. There are 15 residues in the CDR3. Trimming removed 0 bases from V and 4 bases from J; junction bases left unmatched: 7. The CDR3 DNA sequence: TGCGCCAGCAGCTTGGCTCCCCGACAGGGTTACGAGCAGTACTTC. It translates to CASSLAPRQGYEQYF.

V and J are TRBV27 and TRBJ1-2; 10 bases fit TRBD1. This CDR3 contains 16 residues. The J segment lost 0 bases and the V segment lost 2 bases, leaving 3 bases of the junction unmatched. Germline values: CDR1 MNHEY, CDR2 SMNVEV (reference sequence). CDR3: CASSLMGQGPNYGYTF. The CDR3 bases are TGTGCCAGCAGTTTAATGGGACAGGGGCCTAACTATGGCTACACCTTC.

The V and J genes are TRBV10-2 and TRBJ1-5; tentative D call: TRBD1 (6 bases). Per the germline V gene, CDR1 is WSHSY and CDR2 is SAAADI. The CDR3 covers 15 residues. The germline V and J ends were trimmed by 3 bases and 2 bases, with 11 bases remaining between them. CDR3 sequence reads: CASSDENRGNQPQHF. The CDR3 coding sequence is TGCGCCAGCAGTGATGAGAACAGGGGCAATCAGCCCCAGCATTTT.

This chain links TRBV7-8 with TRBJ2-2; TRBD2 agrees at 12 bases. In germline, CDR1 is SGHVS, CDR2 FQNEAQ. The CDR3 spans 15 residues. With 4 bases clipped from V and 4 bases from J, the junction kept 1 base outside the gene matches. The CDR3 loop is CASSSGLAGTGELFF. Here the CDR3 DNA reads TGTGCCAGCAGCTCGGGACTAGCGGGCACCGGGGAGCTGTTTTTT.

The chain combines TRBV5-5 with TRBJ2-1; 7 nucleotides agree with TRBD2. CDR1 and CDR2 from the germline V gene are SGHKS and YYEKEE (reference sequence). This CDR3 contains 13 residues. J lost 7 bases, V lost 4 bases, and 5 bases had no gene match. CDR3 residues: CASSTGTTNEQFF. DNA of the CDR3: TGTGCCAGCAGCACCGGGACTACAAATGAGCAGTTCTTC.

The chain combines TRBV7-9 with TRBJ2-7, with a weak D call TRBD2 (6 bases). Trimming left V 7 bases short and J 4 bases short, with 23 bases between. The CDR3 covers 16 residues. The germline gives CDR1 SEHNR, CDR2 FQNEAQ (reference sequence). CDR3 region: CASTTTGTPSSYEQYF. The CDR3 DNA reads as TGTGCCAGCACCACTACGGGGACTCCTTCCTCATACGAGCAGTACTTC.

J is TRBJ2-7 and V is TRBV9; weak D call: TRBD2 (6 bases). Trimming removed 4 bases at V and 6 bases at J, with 14 bases between. From germline, CDR1 is SGDLS and CDR2 YYNGEE. The CDR3 consists of 13 residues. CDR3 in DNA: TGTGCCAGCAGCCCTCCAACGGAGGGCGAGCAGTACTTC. Translation gives CASSPPTEGEQYF.

V gene TRBV9 combines with J gene TRBJ2-3, with TRBD1 matching 7 bases. Germline V CDR1 and CDR2: SGDLS, YYNGEE. V gave up 3 bases and J gave up 2 bases; unmatched junction bases: 9. The CDR3 extends over 16 amino acids. The CDR3 loop reads CASSARQGEPTDTQYF. CDR3 bases: TGTGCCAGCAGCGCACGACAGGGCGAACCCACAGATACGCAGTATTTT.

The J gene is TRBJ1-3, the V gene TRBV7-9; 9 nucleotides match TRBD1. After removal of 5 bases from V and 3 bases from J, the junction contained 11 bases not matched to a gene. The CDR3 length is 17 residues. Germline CDR1 is SEHNR and CDR2 is FQNEAQ (reference sequence). The CDR3 bases are TGTGCCAGCAGCCAAGACCTACAGGGGGCGGGTGGAAACACCATATATTTT. Translation: CASSQDLQGAGGNTIYF.

This clone was counted only a few times. This rearrangement joins TRBV4-1 to TRBJ1-5; D not certain. Germline V gene data show CDR1 as MGHRA and CDR2 as YSYEKL. Trimming took off 0 bases at V and 2 bases at J, with 14 bases between the two ends. CDR3 size: 17 residues. CDR3: CASSQDPTGFGNQPQHF. The DNA of the CDR3 is TGCGCCAGCAGCCAAGACCCCACGGGGTTCGGCAATCAGCCCCAGCATTTT.